This T cell receptor (beta chain) was retrieved from a study of CD8 T cells in Susac syndrome (dated by TCRdb to 2018 to 2020). Concerning the study at large: Repertoire sequencing was used to test whether CD8+ T cell activation and differentiation in Susac syndrome was antigen driven. CD8+ T cell repertoire clonality was compared between 11 to 12 healthy donors, around 14 Susac syndrome patients and 15 multiple sclerosis patients. Study-wide findings and limitations: The TCR sequencing and HLA analysis was acknowledged to have included a relatively small number of individuals.

Peripheral blood CD8+ and CD4+ T cells from healthy donors, Susac syndrome patients and multiple sclerosis patients were profiled by high-throughput TCR beta sequencing. Treatment-naive patients with stable or active relapsing-remitting disease fulfilling revised McDonald criteria were used as multiple sclerosis controls. Bulk CD8+ and CD4+ T cells were purified magnetically by negative isolation, whereas CD8+ TEMRA cells were enriched by FACS. Blood was drawn into EDTA tubes, processed within 24 hours, and PBMCs were isolated by density gradient centrifugation. PBMCs intended for TCR sequencing were cryopreserved in liquid nitrogen and were subsequently thawed in a 37 degrees C water bath. Purity of sorted or isolated CD4+, CD8+ and CD8+ TEMRA cells was at least 90%. Trimming leaves V shorter by 3 bases and J shorter by 5 bases, with the junction holding 12 bases beyond the gene matches. From cysteine to phenylalanine, the CDR3 is 16 amino acids long. The kept DNA is CDR3 alone, 48 bases in frame from the first base. Per the germline V gene, MGHDK is the CDR1 and SYGVNS is the CDR2.

RNA was extracted using the RNeasy kit, and roughly 0.45 to 1 microgram was reverse transcribed with random hexamers. The immunoSEQ multiplex PCR assay, which covers 54 Vbeta and 13 Jbeta segments, was used to amplify TCR beta CDR3 regions. PCR amplification bias was corrected using a synthetic template baseline for primer optimization and computational correction. In the source study's methods: Reads were assigned to V, D and J genes according to IMGT and analyzed in immunoSEQ Analyzer, with only productive sequences retained. To calculate clonality, Shannon entropy was normalized by log2 of the number of productive unique sequences and then subtracted from one. For each patient and control, public and private clones were evaluated within the 100 most prevalent clones. Susac-specific clones were defined as absent from healthy and MS cohorts, roughly 1,100 published viral clones and other ImmuneACCESS disease sequences. TCRdb reprocessed the public reads (quality trimming at Q25 with fastp, clone calling with MiXCR) and kept in-frame beta chains. Duplicate CDR3 protein sequences are folded into a single record with the most common DNA and genes. Here the V and J calls rest on TCRdb's processing, not on the authors' analysis. Across this sample there are 150,000 to 200,000 distinct CDR3 sequences, with 85% to 95% seen only once. The ten largest clonotypes hold 0.16% of the sample.

In regard to this clonotype: There is no known antigen for this receptor. There are no base qualities to consult, and no much larger clone falls within one base.

The sequence was collected from a human donor with multiple sclerosis. The chain is made from TRBV25-1 and TRBJ2-7; a stretch of 8 junction bases matches TRBD2. The sample comprised CD8+ T cells from PBMCs. The nucleotides read TGTGCCAGCAGTGAGGTCCGGGAGGGCCGGTACGACGAGCAGTACTTC. It translates to CASSEVREGRYDEQYF.